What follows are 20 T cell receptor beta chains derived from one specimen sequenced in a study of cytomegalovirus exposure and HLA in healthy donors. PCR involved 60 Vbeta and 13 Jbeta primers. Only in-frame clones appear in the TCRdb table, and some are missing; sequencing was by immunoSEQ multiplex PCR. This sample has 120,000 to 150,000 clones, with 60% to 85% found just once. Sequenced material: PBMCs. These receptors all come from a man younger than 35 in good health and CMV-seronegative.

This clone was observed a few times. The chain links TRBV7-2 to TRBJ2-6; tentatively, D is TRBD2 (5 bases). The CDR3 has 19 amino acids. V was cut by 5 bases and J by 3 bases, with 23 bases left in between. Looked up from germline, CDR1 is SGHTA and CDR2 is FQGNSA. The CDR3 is CASSRPAARVSYGANVLTF. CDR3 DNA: TGTGCCAGCAGCCGTCCCGCGGCGAGGGTTTCTTATGGGGCCAACGTCCTGACTTTC.

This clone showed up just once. Here the CDR3 reads CASSGRGSGGNGELFF. For the CDR3, the DNA is TGTGCCAGCAGTGGGCGGGGGAGCGGGGGAAACGGGGAGCTGTTTTTT. The chain employs TRBV2 and TRBJ2-2; 8 bases match TRBD2. The CDR3 consists of 16 residues. V trimming: 4 bases; J trimming: 7 bases; junction bases outside the gene matches: 11. Germline-derived CDR1 and CDR2 are SNHLY and FYNNEI.

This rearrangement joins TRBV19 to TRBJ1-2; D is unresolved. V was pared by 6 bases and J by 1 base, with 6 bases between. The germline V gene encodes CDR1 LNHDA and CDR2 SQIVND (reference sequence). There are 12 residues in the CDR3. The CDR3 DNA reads TGTGCCAGTAGCGTCAGTAACTATGGCTACACCTTC. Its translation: CASSVSNYGYTF.

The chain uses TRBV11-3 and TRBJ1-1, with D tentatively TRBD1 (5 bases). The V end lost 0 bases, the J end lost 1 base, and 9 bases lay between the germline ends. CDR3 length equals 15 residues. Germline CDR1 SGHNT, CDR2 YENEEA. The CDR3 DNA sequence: TGTGCCAGCAGCTTAGATTCGGGGGGGAACACTGAAGCTTTCTTT. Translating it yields CASSLDSGGNTEAFF. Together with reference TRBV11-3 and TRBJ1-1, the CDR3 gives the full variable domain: EAGVVQSPRYKIIEKKQPVAFWCNPISGHNTLYWYLQNLGQGPELLIRYENEEAVDDSQLPKDRFSAERLKGVDSTLKIQPAELGDSAVYLCASSLDSGGNTEAFFGQGTRLTVV.

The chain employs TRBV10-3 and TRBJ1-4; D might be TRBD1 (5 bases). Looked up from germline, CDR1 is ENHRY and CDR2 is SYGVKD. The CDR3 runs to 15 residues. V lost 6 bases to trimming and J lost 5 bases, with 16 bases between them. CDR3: CAIRNPEQGNEKLFF. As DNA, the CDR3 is TGTGCCATCAGGAACCCGGAGCAGGGAAATGAAAAACTGTTTTTT.

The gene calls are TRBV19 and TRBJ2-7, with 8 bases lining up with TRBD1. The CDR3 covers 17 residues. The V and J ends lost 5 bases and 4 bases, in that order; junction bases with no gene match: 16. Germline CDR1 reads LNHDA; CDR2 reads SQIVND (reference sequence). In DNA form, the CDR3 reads TGTGCCAGTAGTTTGGTATCAGTCCGACAGGGGATTTACGAGCAGTACTTC. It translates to CASSLVSVRQGIYEQYF. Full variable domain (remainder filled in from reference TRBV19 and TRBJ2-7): DGGITQSPKYLFRKEGQNVTLSCEQNLNHDAMYWYRQDPGQGLRLIYYSQIVNDFQKGDIAEGYSVSREKKESFPLTVTSAQKNPTAFYLCASSLVSVRQGIYEQYFGPGTRLTVT.

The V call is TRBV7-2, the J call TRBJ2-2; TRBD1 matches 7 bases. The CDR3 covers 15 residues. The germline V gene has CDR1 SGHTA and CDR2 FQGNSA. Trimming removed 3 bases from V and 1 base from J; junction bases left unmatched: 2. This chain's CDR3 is CASSLTGKNTGELFF. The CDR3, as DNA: TGTGCCAGCAGCTTGACAGGGAAGAACACCGGGGAGCTGTTTTTT.

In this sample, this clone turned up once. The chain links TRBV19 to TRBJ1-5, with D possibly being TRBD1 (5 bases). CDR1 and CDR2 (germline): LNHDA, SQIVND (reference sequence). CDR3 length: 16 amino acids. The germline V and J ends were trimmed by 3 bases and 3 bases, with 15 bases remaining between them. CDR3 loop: CASSIERQRPNQPQHF. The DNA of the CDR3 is TGTGCCAGTAGTATTGAGAGACAGCGACCCAATCAGCCCCAGCATTTT.

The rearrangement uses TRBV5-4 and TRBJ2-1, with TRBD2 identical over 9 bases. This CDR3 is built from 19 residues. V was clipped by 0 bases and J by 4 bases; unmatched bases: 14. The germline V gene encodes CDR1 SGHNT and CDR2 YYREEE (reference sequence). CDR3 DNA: TGTGCCAGCAGCTTGGGAGTCGGCGGGGGGGCCTTTACTTACAATGAGCAGTTCTTC. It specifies CASSLGVGGGAFTYNEQFF. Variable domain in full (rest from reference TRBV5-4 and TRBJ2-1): ETGVTQSPTHLIKTRGQQVTLRCSSQSGHNTVSWYQQALGQGPQFIFQYYREEENGRGNFPPRFSGLQFPNYSSELNVNALELDDSALYLCASSLGVGGGAFTYNEQFFGPGTRLTVL.

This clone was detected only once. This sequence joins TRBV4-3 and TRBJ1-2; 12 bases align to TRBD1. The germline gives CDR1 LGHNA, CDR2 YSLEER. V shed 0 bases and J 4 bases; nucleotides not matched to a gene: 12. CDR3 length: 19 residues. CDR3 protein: CASSQEAPGTGGDGYGYTF. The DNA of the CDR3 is TGCGCCAGCAGCCAAGAGGCCCCCGGGACAGGGGGCGACGGCTATGGCTACACCTTC.

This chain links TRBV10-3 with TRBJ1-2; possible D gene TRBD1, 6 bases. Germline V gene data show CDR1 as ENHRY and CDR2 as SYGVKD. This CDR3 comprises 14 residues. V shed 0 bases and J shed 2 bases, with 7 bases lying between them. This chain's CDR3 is CAISESGQNYGYTF. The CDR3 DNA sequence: TGTGCCATCAGTGAGTCCGGACAGAACTATGGCTACACCTTC.

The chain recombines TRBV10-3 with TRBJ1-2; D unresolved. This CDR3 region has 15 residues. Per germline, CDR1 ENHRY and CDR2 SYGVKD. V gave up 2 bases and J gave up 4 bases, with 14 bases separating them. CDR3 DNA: TGTGCCATCAGTGAGGTCGGCAGCGGAAGCTATGGCTACACCTTC. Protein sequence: CAISEVGSGSYGYTF.

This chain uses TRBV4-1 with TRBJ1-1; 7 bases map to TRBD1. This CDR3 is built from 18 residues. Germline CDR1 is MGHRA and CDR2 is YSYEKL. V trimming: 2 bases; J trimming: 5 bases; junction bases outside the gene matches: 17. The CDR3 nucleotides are TGCGCCAGCAGCCAACCCGGTGGCAGGGGGACTTTTGGGACTGAAGCTTTCTTT. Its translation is CASSQPGGRGTFGTEAFF.

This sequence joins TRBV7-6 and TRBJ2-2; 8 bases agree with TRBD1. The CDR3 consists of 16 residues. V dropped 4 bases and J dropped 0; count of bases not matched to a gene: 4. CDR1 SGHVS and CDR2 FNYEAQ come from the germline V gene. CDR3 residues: CASSSQTGANTGELFF. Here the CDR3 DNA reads TGTGCCAGCAGCTCCCAGACAGGGGCGAACACCGGGGAGCTGTTTTTT. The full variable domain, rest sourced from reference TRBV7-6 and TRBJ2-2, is GAGVSQSPRYKVTKRGQDVALRCDPISGHVSLYWYRQALGQGPEFLTYFNYEAQQDKSGLPNDRFSAERPEGSISTLTIQRTEQRDSAMYRCASSSQTGANTGELFFGEGSRLTVL.

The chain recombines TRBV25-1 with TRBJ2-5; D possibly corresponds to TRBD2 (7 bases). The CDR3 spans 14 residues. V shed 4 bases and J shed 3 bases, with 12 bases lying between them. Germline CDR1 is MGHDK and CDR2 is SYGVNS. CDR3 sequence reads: CASSGGGVKETQYF. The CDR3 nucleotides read TGTGCCAGCAGTGGAGGGGGGGTAAAAGAGACCCAGTACTTC.

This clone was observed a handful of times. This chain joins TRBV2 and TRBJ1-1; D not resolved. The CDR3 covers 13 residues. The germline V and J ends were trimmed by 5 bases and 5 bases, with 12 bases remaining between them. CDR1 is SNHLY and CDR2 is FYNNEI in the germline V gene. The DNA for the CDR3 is TGTGCCAGCAGTTTCACGGGGTGGACTGAAGCTTTCTTT. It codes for CASSFTGWTEAFF.

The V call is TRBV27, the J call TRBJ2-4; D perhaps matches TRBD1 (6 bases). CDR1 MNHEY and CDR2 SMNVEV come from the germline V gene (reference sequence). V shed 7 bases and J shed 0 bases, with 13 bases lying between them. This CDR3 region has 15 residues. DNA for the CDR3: TGTGCCAGCACGAACAGGGTCGGAGCCAAAAACATTCAGTACTTC. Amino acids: CASTNRVGAKNIQYF.

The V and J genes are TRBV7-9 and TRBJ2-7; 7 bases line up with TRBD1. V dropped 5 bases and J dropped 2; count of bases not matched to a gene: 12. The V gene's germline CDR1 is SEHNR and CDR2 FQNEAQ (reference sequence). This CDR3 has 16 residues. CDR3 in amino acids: CASSVGGEGHTYEQYF. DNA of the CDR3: TGTGCCAGCAGCGTAGGGGGCGAGGGACACACCTACGAGCAGTACTTC.

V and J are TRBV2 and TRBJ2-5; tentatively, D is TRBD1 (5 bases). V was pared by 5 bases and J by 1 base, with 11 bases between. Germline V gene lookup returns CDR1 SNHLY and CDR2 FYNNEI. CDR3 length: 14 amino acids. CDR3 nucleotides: TGTGCCAGCAGTCGAACAGGATCCCAAGAGACCCAGTACTTC. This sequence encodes CASSRTGSQETQYF.

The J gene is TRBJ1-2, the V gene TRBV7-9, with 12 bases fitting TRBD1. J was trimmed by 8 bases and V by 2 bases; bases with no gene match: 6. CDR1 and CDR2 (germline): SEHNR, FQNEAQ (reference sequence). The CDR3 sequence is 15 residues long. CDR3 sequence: CASSLMGQGAGGYTF. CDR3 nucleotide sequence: TGTGCCAGCAGCTTAATGGGACAGGGGGCGGGCGGCTACACCTTC.